This is a list of T cell receptor beta chains from one sample in a study of shared clonotypes between healthy human individuals. Clones were sequenced by immunoSEQ multiplex PCR, and TCRdb holds only the in-frame ones, with some missing. The profile shows 760,000 or so clones, 90% to 98% of them singletons. Material: naive CD8+ T cells sorted from blood. Receptors originate from a man aged 25-45 years in good health. The CDR3 runs from the conserved cysteine through the conserved F or W. D genes are given only for firm matches. Size tells how often a clone was seen (once, few, many) or the class of an expanded clone, and some rows leave it out.

abundance,j_gene,d_gene,v_gene,CDR3nt,CDR3aa
NA,TRBJ2-7,NA,TRBV27,TGTGCCAGCAGGCGACCGGGACATCTAGACGAGCAGTACTTC,CASRRPGHLDEQYF
NA,TRBJ2-3,NA,TRBV29-1,TGCAGCGTTGAAGATTTGGAGGGGTCGGGAGATACGCAGTATTTT,CSVEDLEGSGDTQYF
NA,TRBJ1-1,NA,TRBV5-5,TGTGCCAGCAGTGACTTTATGAACACTGAAGCTTTCTTT,CASSDFMNTEAFF
NA,TRBJ2-5,NA,TRBV7-9,TGTGCCAGCAGGGTGGACTCCGAAGAGACCCAGTACTTC,CASRVDSEETQYF
NA,TRBJ2-3,TRBD2,TRBV9,TGTGCCAGCAGCGTGGAGCCGGGGGCGGGAGGTACAGATACGCAGTATTTT,CASSVEPGAGGTDTQYF
once,TRBJ2-7,NA,TRBV5-1,TGCGCCAGCAGCTTGGAGCCAGACGGCACCTACGAGCAGTACTTC,CASSLEPDGTYEQYF
NA,TRBJ2-3,NA,TRBV28,TGTGCCAGCAGCTCAGGACAGTTAACGACAGATACGCAGTATTTT,CASSSGQLTTDTQYF
NA,TRBJ2-7,NA,TRBV27,TGTGCCAGCAGTCCGGGACCGACCTACGAGCAGTACTTC,CASSPGPTYEQYF
NA,TRBJ2-7,NA,TRBV6-5,TGTGCCAGCAGTTACTCTGCGGGGACTTCCTACGAGCAGTACTTC,CASSYSAGTSYEQYF
NA,TRBJ2-2,TRBD1,TRBV6-1,TGTGCCAGCAGTCCGGACAGGGCAAGCGGGGAGCTGTTTTTT,CASSPDRASGELFF
NA,TRBJ2-1,NA,TRBV5-4,TGTGCCAGCAGCCTCTGGGCCGGGAATGAGCAGTTCTTC,CASSLWAGNEQFF